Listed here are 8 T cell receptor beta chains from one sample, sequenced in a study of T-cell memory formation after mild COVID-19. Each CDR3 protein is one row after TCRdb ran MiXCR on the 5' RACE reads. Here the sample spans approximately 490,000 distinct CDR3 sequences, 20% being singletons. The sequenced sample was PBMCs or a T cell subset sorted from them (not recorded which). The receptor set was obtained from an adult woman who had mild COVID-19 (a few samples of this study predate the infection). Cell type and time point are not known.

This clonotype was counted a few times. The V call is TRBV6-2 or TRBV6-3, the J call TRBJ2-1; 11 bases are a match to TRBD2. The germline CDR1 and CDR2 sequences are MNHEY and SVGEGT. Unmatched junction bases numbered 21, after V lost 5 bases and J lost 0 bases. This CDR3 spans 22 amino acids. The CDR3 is CASSIQVSGRAPPPSSYNEQFF. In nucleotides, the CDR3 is TGTGCCAGCAGTATCCAAGTTAGCGGGAGGGCACCCCCTCCAAGCTCCTACAATGAGCAGTTCTTC.

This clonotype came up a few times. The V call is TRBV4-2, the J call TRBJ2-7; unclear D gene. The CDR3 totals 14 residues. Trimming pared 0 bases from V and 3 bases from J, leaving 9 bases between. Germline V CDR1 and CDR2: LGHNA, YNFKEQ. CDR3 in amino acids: CASSQDPVVYEQYF. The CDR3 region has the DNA TGTGCCAGCAGCCAAGATCCAGTGGTCTACGAGCAGTACTTC.

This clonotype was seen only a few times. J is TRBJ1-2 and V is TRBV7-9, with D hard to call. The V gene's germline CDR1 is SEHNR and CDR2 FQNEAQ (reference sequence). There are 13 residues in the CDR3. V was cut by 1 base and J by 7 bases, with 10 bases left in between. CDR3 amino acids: CASSLEGFLGYTF. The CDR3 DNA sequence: TGTGCCAGCAGCTTAGAGGGTTTCCTTGGCTACACCTTC.

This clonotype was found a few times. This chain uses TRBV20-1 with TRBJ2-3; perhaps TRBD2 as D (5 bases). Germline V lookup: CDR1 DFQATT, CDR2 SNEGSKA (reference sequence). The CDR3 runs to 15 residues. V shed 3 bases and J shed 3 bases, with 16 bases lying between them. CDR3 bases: TGCAGTGCTAGGGACCCTCTAAGAGGGACAGATACGCAGTATTTT. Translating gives CSARDPLRGTDTQYF.

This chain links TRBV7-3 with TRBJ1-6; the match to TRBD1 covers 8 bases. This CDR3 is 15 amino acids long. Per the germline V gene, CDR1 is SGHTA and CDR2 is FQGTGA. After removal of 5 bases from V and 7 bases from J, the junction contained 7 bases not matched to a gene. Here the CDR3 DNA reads TGTGCCAGCAGCCCCTCCGGGACAGGAAATTCACCCCTCCACTTT. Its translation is CASSPSGTGNSPLHF. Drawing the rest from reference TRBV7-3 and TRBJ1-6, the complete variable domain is GAGVSQTPSNKVTEKGKYVELRCDPISGHTALYWYRQSLGQGPEFLIYFQGTGAADDSGLPNDRFFAVRPEGSVSTLKIQRTERGDSAVYLCASSPSGTGNSPLHFGNGTRLTVT.

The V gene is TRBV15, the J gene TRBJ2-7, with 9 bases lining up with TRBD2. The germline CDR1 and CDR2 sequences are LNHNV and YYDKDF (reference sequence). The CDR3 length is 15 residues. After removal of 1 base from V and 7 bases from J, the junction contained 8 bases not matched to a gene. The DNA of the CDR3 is TGTGCCACCAGCAGAGCTAGCGGGACTGCGAGAGAGCAGTACTTC. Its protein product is CATSRASGTAREQYF.

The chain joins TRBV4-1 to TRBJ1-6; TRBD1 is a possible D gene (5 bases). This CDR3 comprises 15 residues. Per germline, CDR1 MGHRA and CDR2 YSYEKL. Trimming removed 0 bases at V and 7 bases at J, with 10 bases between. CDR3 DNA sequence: TGCGCCAGCAGCCAAGATACGGGGGGAAATTCACCCCTCCACTTT. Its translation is CASSQDTGGNSPLHF.

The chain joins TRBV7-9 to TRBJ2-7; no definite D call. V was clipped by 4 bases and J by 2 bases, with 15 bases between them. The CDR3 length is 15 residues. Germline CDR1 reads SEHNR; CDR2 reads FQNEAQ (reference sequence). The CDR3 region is CASSSTGRSPYEQYF. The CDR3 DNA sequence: TGTGCCAGCAGCTCAACTGGACGAAGTCCCTACGAGCAGTACTTC.